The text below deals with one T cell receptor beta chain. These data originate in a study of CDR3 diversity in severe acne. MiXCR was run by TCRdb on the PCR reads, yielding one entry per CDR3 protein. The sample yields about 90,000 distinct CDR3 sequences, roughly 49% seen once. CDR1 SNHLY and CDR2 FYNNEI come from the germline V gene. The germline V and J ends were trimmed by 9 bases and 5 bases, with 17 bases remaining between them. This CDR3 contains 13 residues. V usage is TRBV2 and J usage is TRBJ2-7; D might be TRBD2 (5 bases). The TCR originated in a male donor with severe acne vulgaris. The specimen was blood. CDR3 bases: TGTGCCAGTAGAAGTGCGGGTGAGAACGAGCAGTACTTC. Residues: CASRSAGENEQYF.